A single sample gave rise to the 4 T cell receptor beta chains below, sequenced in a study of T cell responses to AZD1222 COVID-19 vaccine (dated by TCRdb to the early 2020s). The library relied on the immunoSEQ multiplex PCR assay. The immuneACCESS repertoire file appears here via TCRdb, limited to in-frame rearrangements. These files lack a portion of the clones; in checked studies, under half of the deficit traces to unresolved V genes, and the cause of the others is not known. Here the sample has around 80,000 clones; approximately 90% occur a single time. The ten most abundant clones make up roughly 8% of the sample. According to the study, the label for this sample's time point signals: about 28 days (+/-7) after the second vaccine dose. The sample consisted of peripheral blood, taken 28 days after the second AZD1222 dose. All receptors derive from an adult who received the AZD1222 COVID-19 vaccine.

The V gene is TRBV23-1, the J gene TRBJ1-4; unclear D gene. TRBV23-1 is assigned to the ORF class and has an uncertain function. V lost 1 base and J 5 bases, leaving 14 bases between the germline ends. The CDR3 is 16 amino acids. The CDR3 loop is CASSQCPDGSNEKLFF. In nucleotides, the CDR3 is TGCGCCAGCAGTCAATGCCCCGACGGAAGCAATGAAAAACTGTTTTTT.

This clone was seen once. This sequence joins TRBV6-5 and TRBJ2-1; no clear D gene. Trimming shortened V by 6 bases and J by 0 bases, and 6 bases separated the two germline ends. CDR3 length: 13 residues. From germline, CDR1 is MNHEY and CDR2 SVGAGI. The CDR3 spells CASRQPSYNEQFF. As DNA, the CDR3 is TGTGCCAGCAGACAGCCCTCCTACAATGAGCAGTTCTTC.

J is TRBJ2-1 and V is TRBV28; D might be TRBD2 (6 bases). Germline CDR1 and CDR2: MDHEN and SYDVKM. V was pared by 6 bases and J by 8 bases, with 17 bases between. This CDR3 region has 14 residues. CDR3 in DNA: TGTGCCAGCAGCTCGGCGGGGCGTGGGGATGAGCAGTTCTTC. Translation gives CASSSAGRGDEQFF.

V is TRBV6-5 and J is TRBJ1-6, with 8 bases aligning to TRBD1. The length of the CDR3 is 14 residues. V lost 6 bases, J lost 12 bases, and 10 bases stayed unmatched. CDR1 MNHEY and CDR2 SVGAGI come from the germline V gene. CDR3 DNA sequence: TGTGCCAGCAGGCTGCAGGGACAGGCAGGACCCCTCCACTTT. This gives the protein CASRLQGQAGPLHF.